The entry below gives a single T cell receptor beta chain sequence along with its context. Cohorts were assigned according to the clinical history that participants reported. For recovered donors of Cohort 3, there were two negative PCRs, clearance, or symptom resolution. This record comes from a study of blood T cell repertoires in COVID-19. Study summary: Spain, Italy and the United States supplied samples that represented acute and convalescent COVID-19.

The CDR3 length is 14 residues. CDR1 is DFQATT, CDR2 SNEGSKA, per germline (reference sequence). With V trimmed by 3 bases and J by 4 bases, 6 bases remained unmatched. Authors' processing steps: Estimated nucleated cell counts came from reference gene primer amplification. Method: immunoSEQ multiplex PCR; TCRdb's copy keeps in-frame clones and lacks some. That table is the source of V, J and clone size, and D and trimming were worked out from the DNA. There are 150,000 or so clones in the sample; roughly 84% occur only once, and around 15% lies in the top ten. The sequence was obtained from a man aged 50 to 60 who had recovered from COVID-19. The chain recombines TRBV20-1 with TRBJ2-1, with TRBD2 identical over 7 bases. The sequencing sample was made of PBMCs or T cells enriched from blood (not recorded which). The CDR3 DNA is TGCAGTGCTAGTAGGGGACTAAATTACAATGAGCAGTTCTTC. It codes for CSASRGLNYNEQFF.